These 20 T cell receptor beta chains came from one sample sequenced in a study of T-cell reconstitution after alpha-beta-depleted transplantation in children. Unique molecular identifiers featured in how the TCRbeta library was prepared. TCRdb re-derived calls from the PCR reads in MiXCR, one entry per CDR3 protein. Found here are around 670,000 distinct CDR3 sequences, less than 15% of them singletons; the top ten hold approximately 0.8%. This material consisted of PBMCs, taken before TCRalphabeta/CD19-depleted stem cell transplant. The receptor source for this set is a girl aged 2-9 years with congenital amegakaryocytic thrombocytopenia, due to receive a stem cell transplant.

This clonotype showed up many times. V usage is TRBV12-3 or TRBV12-4 and J usage is TRBJ2-5; 9 bases match TRBD1. V shed 4 bases, J shed 5 bases, and the junction held 5 bases outside the gene matches. The CDR3 loop spans 14 amino acids. CDR3 in DNA: TGTGCCAGCAGTTGGACAGGGGCGATGGAGACCCAGTACTTC. This translates into CASSWTGAMETQYF.

This clonotype was found many times. This chain connects TRBV12-3 or TRBV12-4 to TRBJ2-7; D unclear. V was pared by 3 bases and J by 2 bases, with 8 bases between. This CDR3 region has 13 residues. CDR3 DNA sequence: TGTGCCAGCAGTTTCGGCGATGCCTACGAGCAGTACTTC. Its protein is CASSFGDAYEQYF.

This clonotype has a handful of counts. The V call is TRBV5-1, the J call TRBJ2-1; a weak D match, TRBD2 (6 bases). The germline V gene encodes CDR1 SGHRS and CDR2 YFSETQ. The CDR3 is 13 amino acids. V was clipped by 4 bases and J by 5 bases, with 10 bases between them. The CDR3 loop reads CASSGRFDNEQFF. The CDR3 bases are TGCGCCAGCAGCGGGAGGTTCGACAATGAGCAGTTCTTC.

This clonotype was counted many times. CDR3 in DNA: TGTGCCAGCAGCTTGATGCGTGTCTTCAAGAACACTGAAGCTTTCTTT. It specifies CASSLMRVFKNTEAFF. This chain joins TRBV5-5 and TRBJ1-1; the D is unclear. The V gene lost 1 base and the J gene lost 1 base, with 14 bases spanning the gap. Germline V gene data show CDR1 as SGHKS and CDR2 as YYEKEE (reference sequence). This CDR3 has 16 amino acids.

The chain recombines TRBV29-1 with TRBJ2-2; 9 bases match TRBD1. V trimming: 7 bases; J trimming: 6 bases; junction bases outside the gene matches: 9. CDR1 is SQVTM, CDR2 ANQGSEA, per germline. This CDR3 is built from 14 residues. CDR3 coding DNA: TGCAGCGGGAGGGGACAGGGTGTAGCCGGGGAGCTGTTTTTT. This sequence encodes CSGRGQGVAGELFF.

The rearrangement uses TRBV6-5 and TRBJ1-2; D is uncertain. The CDR3 extends over 14 amino acids. Deletions cut 2 bases from V and 5 bases from J, with 12 bases between. Germline CDR1 reads MNHEY; CDR2 reads SVGAGI. The chain's CDR3 is CASSYASADYGYTF. CDR3 sequence (DNA): TGTGCCAGCAGTTACGCCTCCGCAGATTATGGCTACACCTTC.

This clonotype was recorded many times. The chain combines TRBV20-1 with TRBJ2-1, with D unresolved. V lost 3 bases and J 3 bases, leaving 12 bases between the germline ends. Germline CDR1 DFQATT, CDR2 SNEGSKA (reference sequence). This CDR3 spans 14 amino acids. The CDR3 sequence: CSASPVSFYNEQFF. The DNA for the CDR3 is TGCAGTGCTAGCCCCGTCTCTTTCTACAATGAGCAGTTCTTC.

This clonotype has ten or more counts. The J gene is TRBJ2-4, the V gene TRBV5-6, with D possibly TRBD1 on 6 matching bases. The germline CDR1 and CDR2 sequences are SGHDT and YYEEEE. The CDR3 loop spans 18 amino acids. V shed 3 bases and J shed 0 bases, with 19 bases lying between them. Written as DNA, the CDR3 is TGTGCCAGCAGCTCAACCCCTCAGGGGCAGCTAGCCAAAAACATTCAGTACTTC. Its protein product is CASSSTPQGQLAKNIQYF.

This clonotype was detected only a few times. The chain couples TRBV7-9 to TRBJ2-5; D possibly matches TRBD1 or TRBD2 (5 bases each). Germline lookup yields CDR1 SEHNR and CDR2 FQNEAQ (reference sequence). The CDR3 consists of 13 residues. Trimming took off 0 bases at V and 9 bases at J, with 11 bases between the two ends. CDR3 bases: TGTGCCAGCAGCTTAGCGCACAGGCGGGCCCAGTACTTC. This encodes CASSLAHRRAQYF.

This clonotype was observed a few times. The CDR3, as DNA: TGTGCCAGCAGCTCCCCGGTTGTGGCGGACCCAGGCGAGCAGTACTTC. Protein product: CASSSPVVADPGEQYF. This chain joins TRBV7-9 and TRBJ2-7; D not resolved. Germline-derived CDR1 and CDR2 are SEHNR and FQNEAQ (reference sequence). The CDR3 is 16 amino acids. V lost 4 bases to trimming and J lost 6 bases, with 22 bases between them.

The V call is TRBV20-1, the J call TRBJ1-2; 10 positions agree with TRBD1. The CDR3 is made up of 13 amino acids. With 7 bases clipped from V and 8 bases from J, the junction kept 10 bases outside the gene matches. Germline CDR1 is DFQATT and CDR2 is SNEGSKA (reference sequence). CDR3 nucleotide sequence: TGCAGTGTGTCCGGGACAGGGGACGGAGGCTACACCTTC. This codes for CSVSGTGDGGYTF.

This clonotype was counted ten times or more. The J gene is TRBJ2-7, the V gene TRBV20-1; a possible D gene is TRBD2 (6 bases). Trimming pared 6 bases from V and 3 bases from J, leaving 15 bases between. This CDR3 region has 13 residues. The V gene's germline CDR1 is DFQATT and CDR2 SNEGSKA (reference sequence). In DNA form, the CDR3 reads TGCAGTGCGGCGGCTATTAGCGGCTACGAGCAGTACTTC. Protein product: CSAAAISGYEQYF.

The rearrangement joins TRBV18 to TRBJ2-5, with D possibly matching TRBD2 (6 bases). The CDR3 is made up of 16 amino acids. Germline V lookup: CDR1 KGHSH, CDR2 LQKENI. The germline V and J ends were trimmed by 2 bases and 5 bases, with 18 bases remaining between them. The CDR3 sequence: CASSPVAAPSAETQYF. The CDR3 DNA is TGTGCCAGCTCACCAGTAGCGGCCCCAAGCGCGGAGACCCAGTACTTC. The variable domain in full, completed from reference TRBV18 and TRBJ2-5, reads NAGVMQNPRHLVRRRGQEARLRCSPMKGHSHVYWYRQLPEEGLKFMVYLQKENIIDESGMPKERFSAEFPKEGPSILRIQQVVRGDSAAYFCASSPVAAPSAETQYFGPGTRLLVL.

The CDR3 sequence: CSVRLGANNEQFF. The CDR3 bases are TGCAGCGTTAGGTTGGGGGCGAACAATGAGCAGTTCTTC. The genes are TRBV29-1 and TRBJ2-1; TRBD1 is a possible D gene (6 bases). V was pared by 5 bases and J by 5 bases, with 13 bases between. Germline loops: CDR1 SQVTM, CDR2 ANQGSEA. The CDR3 totals 13 residues.

This clonotype was seen many times. V usage is TRBV10-3 and J usage is TRBJ2-2; 7 nucleotides line up with TRBD2. This CDR3 spans 13 amino acids. Germline V gene sequence: CDR1 ENHRY, CDR2 SYGVKD. V dropped 4 bases and J dropped 5; count of bases not matched to a gene: 1. The CDR3 here is CAISASGTGELFF. The CDR3 DNA reads as TGTGCCATCAGTGCTAGCGGTACCGGGGAGCTGTTTTTT.

This clonotype appeared a few times. V and J are TRBV27 and TRBJ2-7; D is uncertain. Trimming pared 5 bases from V and 3 bases from J, leaving 11 bases between. This CDR3 contains 13 residues. Germline V CDR1 and CDR2: MNHEY, SMNVEV (reference sequence). As DNA, the CDR3 is TGTGCCAGCAGTCCCAACATGGGCTACGAGCAGTACTTC. It is translated as CASSPNMGYEQYF.

A few counts support this clonotype. The chain carries TRBV7-6 and TRBJ2-7; D possibly corresponds to TRBD1 (5 bases). The germline gives CDR1 SGHVS, CDR2 FNYEAQ. The CDR3 length is 15 residues. Trimming pared 5 bases from V and 6 bases from J, leaving 20 bases between. CDR3 bases: TGTGCCAGCAGCCCCGCTGCAGGGCAGCCGAGCGAGCAGTACTTC. Amino acid sequence: CASSPAAGQPSEQYF.

Concerning this clonotype itself: The junction departs from germline at one end; a sequencing error may be responsible. The chain joins TRBV7-2 to TRBJ2-7, with D possibly called TRBD1 or TRBD2 (5 bases each). Germline V lookup: CDR1 SGHTA, CDR2 FQGNSA. This CDR3 is 15 amino acids long. The CDR3 sequence is CASTTIAGRPYEQCF. The DNA for the CDR3 is TGTGCCAGCACCACCATTGCAGGGAGACCGTACGAGCAGTGCTTC.

The V and J genes are TRBV5-1 and TRBJ2-7; 7 bases agree with TRBD1. The V segment lost 7 bases and the J segment 3 bases; nucleotides outside the gene matches: 10. Germline V gives CDR1 SGHRS, CDR2 YFSETQ. This CDR3 spans 14 amino acids. DNA for the CDR3: TGCGCCAGCCGGGGCCGGGGACAGAACTACGAGCAGTACTTC. Protein: CASRGRGQNYEQYF.

This clonotype was counted many times. The V gene is TRBV29-1, the J gene TRBJ1-2; D ambiguous. V gave up 5 bases and J gave up 4 bases, with 8 bases separating them. Germline CDR1 reads SQVTM; CDR2 reads ANQGSEA. There are 11 residues in the CDR3. As DNA, the CDR3 is TGCAGCGTTCAACGAACCTATGGCTACACCTTC. Amino acid sequence: CSVQRTYGYTF.